The present T cell receptor (beta chain) was sequenced within a study of cytomegalovirus exposure and HLA in healthy donors. PCR used 60 Vbeta primers and 13 Jbeta primers. Assay: immunoSEQ multiplex PCR; the TCRdb copy retains only in-frame clones and omits some. The repertoire holds 60,000 to 90,000 clones, with 84% as singletons. This CDR3 is built from 19 residues. This clone was recorded a few times. Nominally healthy donors were sampled, though unrecorded immune exposures were likely. The TCR originated in a man aged 70-80 years in good health and CMV-seropositive. The gene calls are TRBV12-2 and TRBJ2-6; the table assigns TRBD1, which was not confirmed against the DNA. TRBV12-2 is flagged as a pseudogene. Material: PBMCs. CDR3 nucleotides: TGTGCAAGTCGCTTAGGTTATCGGGGGAGGGGGGACAGGGAAAACGTCCTGACTTTC. Translation: CASRLGYRGRGDRENVLTF.